Listed below are T cell receptor beta chains from one sample, sequenced in a study of T cell repertoires in cytomegalovirus infection. Which antigens these TCRs recognize remains unknown. TCRdb called the reads again in MiXCR, with one record for every CDR3 protein. The repertoire has 650,000 to 900,000 distinct CDR3 sequences, 25% to 35% of them found once; the top ten carry around 12%. Sequenced material: cultured CD8+ T cells from PBMCs, taken from culture after CMV antigen stimulation. These TCRs come from a human donor in good health (CMV status not recorded). Some clones in this sample may be carry-over from other donors' samples. CDR3s include the opening cysteine and the closing phenylalanine or tryptophan. Each record gives: D gene, J gene, V gene, clone size, CDR3 DNA, CDR3 protein. A D gene is named only where the DNA matches it firmly. Where a row states a size, it is once, few, many or the class of an expanded clone; other rows omit it.

d_gene: TRBD2; j_gene: TRBJ2-1; v_gene: TRBV7-6; abundance: many; CDR3nt: TGTGCCAGCAGCTTAGCTCTTAGCGGGGGGATAGGGGATGAGCAGTTCTTC; CDR3aa: CASSLALSGGIGDEQFF
d_gene: TRBD1; j_gene: TRBJ1-1; v_gene: TRBV27; abundance: -; CDR3nt: TGTGCCAGCAACCTACAGGGGGCTACCACTGAAGCTTTCTTT; CDR3aa: CASNLQGATTEAFF
d_gene: TRBD2; j_gene: TRBJ2-1; v_gene: TRBV7-3; abundance: many; CDR3nt: TGTGCCAGCAGCTTAACGTTCGGGGGGTCGGGCGATGAGCAGTTCTTC; CDR3aa: CASSLTFGGSGDEQFF
d_gene: -; j_gene: TRBJ2-3; v_gene: TRBV9; abundance: -; CDR3nt: TGTGCCAGCAGCGATCCCCAGGGGTACGGCACAGATACGCAGTATTTT; CDR3aa: CASSDPQGYGTDTQYF
d_gene: -; j_gene: TRBJ1-5; v_gene: TRBV24-1; abundance: few; CDR3nt: TGTGCCACCAGTCCCGGGCCTGGGGATCAGCCCCAGCATTTT; CDR3aa: CATSPGPGDQPQHF
d_gene: TRBD1; j_gene: TRBJ1-6; v_gene: TRBV7-9; abundance: -; CDR3nt: TGTGCCAGCAGCTTAGTGGCAGGGGGCGGTTCACCCCTCCACTTT; CDR3aa: CASSLVAGGGSPLHF
d_gene: -; j_gene: TRBJ1-2; v_gene: TRBV7-9; abundance: -; CDR3nt: TGTGCCAGCAGCGGAGATCTGGGACGGTATGGCTACACCTTC; CDR3aa: CASSGDLGRYGYTF
d_gene: -; j_gene: TRBJ2-3; v_gene: TRBV7-2; abundance: many; CDR3nt: TGTGCCAGCGGAGCCCCCCCAGATACGCAGTATTTT; CDR3aa: CASGAPPDTQYF
d_gene: -; j_gene: TRBJ2-1; v_gene: TRBV12-3/TRBV12-4; abundance: many; CDR3nt: TGTGCCAGCAGTTCTCGACAGGACTACAATGAGCAGTTCTTC; CDR3aa: CASSSRQDYNEQFF
d_gene: -; j_gene: TRBJ1-4; v_gene: TRBV27; abundance: -; CDR3nt: TGTGCCAGCCGTTTAAGGGCAGGAGGGCGTAATGAAAAACTGTTTTTT; CDR3aa: CASRLRAGGRNEKLFF
d_gene: -; j_gene: TRBJ2-3; v_gene: TRBV7-2; abundance: -; CDR3nt: TGTGCCAGCAGCCATCACGGCCTCCCGCTAGTTACTGCAGATACGCAGTATTTT; CDR3aa: CASSHHGLPLVTADTQYF
d_gene: -; j_gene: TRBJ1-5; v_gene: TRBV27; abundance: -; CDR3nt: TGTGCCAGCAGTTTATCGTCCCCTAATCAGCCCCAGCATTTT; CDR3aa: CASSLSSPNQPQHF
d_gene: -; j_gene: TRBJ1-1; v_gene: TRBV27; abundance: -; CDR3nt: TGTGCCAGCAGTCCGTGGGGATCCGTGAACACTGAAGCTTTCTTT; CDR3aa: CASSPWGSVNTEAFF
d_gene: TRBD1; j_gene: TRBJ1-6; v_gene: TRBV9; abundance: -; CDR3nt: TGTGCCAGCAGCGCGGGAGGGACAGGGAGATCACCCCTCCACTTT; CDR3aa: CASSAGGTGRSPLHF
d_gene: TRBD2; j_gene: TRBJ2-1; v_gene: TRBV7-9; abundance: -; CDR3nt: TGTGCCAGCGGTAATAGCGGGGGACTAGCTGGGCAGTTCTTC; CDR3aa: CASGNSGGLAGQFF
d_gene: -; j_gene: TRBJ2-3; v_gene: TRBV19; abundance: few; CDR3nt: TGTGCCAGTAGTATAGATCGAGAGCAGGCCAGCACAGATACGCAGTATTTT; CDR3aa: CASSIDREQASTDTQYF
d_gene: -; j_gene: TRBJ1-4; v_gene: TRBV9; abundance: -; CDR3nt: TGTGCCAGCAGCGTAGGATCGGGGGTCGGGGATGAAAAACTGTTTTTT; CDR3aa: CASSVGSGVGDEKLFF
d_gene: -; j_gene: TRBJ2-2; v_gene: TRBV7-8; abundance: many; CDR3nt: TGTGCCAGCAGCCAAGCCACCGGGGAGCTGTTTTTT; CDR3aa: CASSQATGELFF
d_gene: -; j_gene: TRBJ1-6; v_gene: TRBV5-6; abundance: few; CDR3nt: TGTGCCAGCAGCTTGGGGGGACCGCAACCCCTCCACTTT; CDR3aa: CASSLGGPQPLHF
d_gene: -; j_gene: TRBJ2-5; v_gene: TRBV7-6; abundance: few; CDR3nt: TGTGCCAGCAGCTTTGTTTCGACCCGAGAAGAGACCCAGTACTTC; CDR3aa: CASSFVSTREETQYF
d_gene: TRBD1; j_gene: TRBJ2-1; v_gene: TRBV19; abundance: -; CDR3nt: TGTGCCAGTAGTATAGCGGGGAGGACAGGGGATGAGCAGTTCTTC; CDR3aa: CASSIAGRTGDEQFF
d_gene: TRBD1; j_gene: TRBJ2-2; v_gene: TRBV7-6; abundance: many; CDR3nt: TGTGCCAGCAGCTCCCGGACAGGGGTCGGGGAGCTGTTTTTT; CDR3aa: CASSSRTGVGELFF
d_gene: -; j_gene: TRBJ1-1; v_gene: TRBV7-8; abundance: -; CDR3nt: TGTGCCAGCAGCTTAGGGGAGACAGAGGTCACTGAAGCTTTCTTT; CDR3aa: CASSLGETEVTEAFF
d_gene: -; j_gene: TRBJ2-7; v_gene: TRBV19; abundance: few; CDR3nt: TGTGCCAGTAGTAACTCCCTAGAGCAGTACTTC; CDR3aa: CASSNSLEQYF
d_gene: TRBD1; j_gene: TRBJ1-2; v_gene: TRBV29-1; abundance: -; CDR3nt: TGCAGCGTTGAGAGCAGACAGGGGGCCGGGTATGGCTACACCTTC; CDR3aa: CSVESRQGAGYGYTF
d_gene: -; j_gene: TRBJ1-2; v_gene: TRBV27; abundance: -; CDR3nt: TGTGCCAGCATGGGTGGAGGGGGCTATGGCTACACCTTC; CDR3aa: CASMGGGGYGYTF
d_gene: -; j_gene: TRBJ2-7; v_gene: TRBV19; abundance: -; CDR3nt: TGTGCCAGTCGGTCCCGGGACACGGTCCCCTACGAGCAGTACTTC; CDR3aa: CASRSRDTVPYEQYF
d_gene: -; j_gene: TRBJ1-1; v_gene: TRBV2; abundance: -; CDR3nt: TGTGCCAGCAATGCCCCCGGGGCGGGGAACACTGAAGCTTTCTTT; CDR3aa: CASNAPGAGNTEAFF
d_gene: TRBD1; j_gene: TRBJ2-1; v_gene: TRBV7-6; abundance: many; CDR3nt: TGTGCCAGCAGCATTTTTCGACAGGGAGTTAATGAGCAGTTCTTC; CDR3aa: CASSIFRQGVNEQFF
d_gene: -; j_gene: TRBJ1-6; v_gene: TRBV19; abundance: once; CDR3nt: TGTGCCAGTAGGGATGGGGGCGGTTCACCCCTCCACTTT; CDR3aa: CASRDGGGSPLHF
d_gene: -; j_gene: TRBJ2-3; v_gene: TRBV7-2; abundance: many; CDR3nt: TGTGCCAGCGGGGACCGGCCCCTAATCACAGATACGCAGTATTTT; CDR3aa: CASGDRPLITDTQYF
d_gene: -; j_gene: TRBJ1-2; v_gene: TRBV5-1; abundance: -; CDR3nt: TGCGCCAGCAGCTTGGACACGACCTATGGCTACACCTTC; CDR3aa: CASSLDTTYGYTF
d_gene: TRBD1; j_gene: TRBJ1-4; v_gene: TRBV7-9; abundance: many; CDR3nt: TGTGCCAGCAGCGAGATCGGGACAGGGGATGAAAAACTGTTTTTT; CDR3aa: CASSEIGTGDEKLFF
d_gene: -; j_gene: TRBJ1-6; v_gene: TRBV12-3/TRBV12-4; abundance: -; CDR3nt: TGTGCCAGCAGTTCAACCCCGGGCGCTAATTCACCCCTCCACTTT; CDR3aa: CASSSTPGANSPLHF
d_gene: -; j_gene: TRBJ2-2; v_gene: TRBV7-6; abundance: many; CDR3nt: TGTGCCAGCAGCTTAGTAATCGGGGAGCTGTTTTTT; CDR3aa: CASSLVIGELFF
d_gene: TRBD2; j_gene: TRBJ2-7; v_gene: TRBV4-1; abundance: -; CDR3nt: TGCGCCAGCAGCCAAGAAGGGACTACCGGCGAGCAGTACTTC; CDR3aa: CASSQEGTTGEQYF
d_gene: -; j_gene: TRBJ2-7; v_gene: TRBV5-1; abundance: once; CDR3nt: TGCGCCAGCAGCTTGGAACCCACTTCCTACGAGCAGTACTTC; CDR3aa: CASSLEPTSYEQYF
d_gene: TRBD2; j_gene: TRBJ2-1; v_gene: TRBV6-2/TRBV6-3; abundance: -; CDR3nt: TGTGCCAGCACCGACGGGCTAGCGGGGGAGTCCTTGTTCTTC; CDR3aa: CASTDGLAGESLFF
d_gene: -; j_gene: TRBJ2-2; v_gene: TRBV3-1; abundance: few; CDR3nt: TGTGCCAGCAGCCAAGGGTACAGGGCATACACCGGGGAGCTGTTTTTT; CDR3aa: CASSQGYRAYTGELFF
d_gene: TRBD2; j_gene: TRBJ2-5; v_gene: TRBV7-6; abundance: -; CDR3nt: TGTGCCTGCAGGTTGAGCGGGGTAGGGTCCCAGTACTTC; CDR3aa: CACRLSGVGSQYF
d_gene: -; j_gene: TRBJ2-1; v_gene: TRBV6-6; abundance: -; CDR3nt: TGTGCCTCAGGGGATAGCGGCAATGAGCAGTTCTTC; CDR3aa: CASGDSGNEQFF
d_gene: -; j_gene: TRBJ1-2; v_gene: TRBV4-3; abundance: -; CDR3nt: TGCGCCAGCAGCCAAGTAATAGGCCACTATGGCTACACCTTC; CDR3aa: CASSQVIGHYGYTF
d_gene: -; j_gene: TRBJ1-2; v_gene: TRBV7-2; abundance: many; CDR3nt: TGTGCCAGCAGCTCCCAGGCCATCGGGGACACCTTC; CDR3aa: CASSSQAIGDTF
d_gene: TRBD1; j_gene: TRBJ2-7; v_gene: TRBV7-6; abundance: -; CDR3nt: TGTGCCAGCAGACCATCGGACAGGGGATACGAGCAGTACTTC; CDR3aa: CASRPSDRGYEQYF
d_gene: TRBD2; j_gene: TRBJ2-2; v_gene: TRBV7-9; abundance: -; CDR3nt: TGTGCCAGCAGCGGCGGACTAGCGGGGGCCTTGAACACCGGGGAGCTGTTTTTT; CDR3aa: CASSGGLAGALNTGELFF
d_gene: -; j_gene: TRBJ2-4; v_gene: TRBV10-3; abundance: -; CDR3nt: TGTGCCATCAGTGAGTCGAGGGACACTTACAAAAACATTCAGTACTTC; CDR3aa: CAISESRDTYKNIQYF
d_gene: TRBD1; j_gene: TRBJ1-1; v_gene: TRBV5-1; abundance: once; CDR3nt: TGCGCCAGCAGCTGGGGGGGACAGGCGGAGAAAGCTTTCTTT; CDR3aa: CASSWGGQAEKAFF
d_gene: -; j_gene: TRBJ1-4; v_gene: TRBV27; abundance: few; CDR3nt: TGTGCCAGCAGGAAATCTTCCACTCACCATTATAATGAAAAACTGTTTTTT; CDR3aa: CASRKSSTHHYNEKLFF